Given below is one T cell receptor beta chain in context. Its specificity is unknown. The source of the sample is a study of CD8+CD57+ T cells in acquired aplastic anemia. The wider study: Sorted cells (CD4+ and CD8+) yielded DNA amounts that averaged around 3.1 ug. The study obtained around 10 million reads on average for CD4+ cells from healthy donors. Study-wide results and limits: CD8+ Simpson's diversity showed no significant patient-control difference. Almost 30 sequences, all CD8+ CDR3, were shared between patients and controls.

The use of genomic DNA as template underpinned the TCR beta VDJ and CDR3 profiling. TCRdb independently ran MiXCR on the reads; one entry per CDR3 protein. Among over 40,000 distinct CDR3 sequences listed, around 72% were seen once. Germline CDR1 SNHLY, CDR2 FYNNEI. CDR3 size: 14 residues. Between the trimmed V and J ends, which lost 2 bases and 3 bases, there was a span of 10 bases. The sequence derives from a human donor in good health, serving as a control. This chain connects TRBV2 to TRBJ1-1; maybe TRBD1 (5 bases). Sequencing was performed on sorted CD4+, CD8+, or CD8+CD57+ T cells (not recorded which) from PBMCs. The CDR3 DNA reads TGTGCCAGCAGTGAACAGGGCGTGGACACTGAAGCTTTCTTT. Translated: CASSEQGVDTEAFF.